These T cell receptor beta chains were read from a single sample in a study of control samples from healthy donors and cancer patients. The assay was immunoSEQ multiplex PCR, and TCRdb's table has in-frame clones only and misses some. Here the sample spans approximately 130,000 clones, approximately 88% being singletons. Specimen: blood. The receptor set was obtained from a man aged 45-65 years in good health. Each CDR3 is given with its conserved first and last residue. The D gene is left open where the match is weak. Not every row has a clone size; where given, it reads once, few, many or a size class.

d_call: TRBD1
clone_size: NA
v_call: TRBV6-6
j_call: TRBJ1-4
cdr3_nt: TGTGCCAGCGCCGGACAGGGCTTAGCTGAAAAACTGTTTTTT
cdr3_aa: CASAGQGLAEKLFF

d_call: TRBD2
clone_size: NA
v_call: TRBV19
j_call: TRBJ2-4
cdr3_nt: TGTGCCAGTAGTATAAGCCTAGCGGGGAGAAACATTCAGTACTTC
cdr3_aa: CASSISLAGRNIQYF

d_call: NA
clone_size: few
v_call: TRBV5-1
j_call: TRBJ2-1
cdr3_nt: TGCGCCAGCAGCTTCGGGACTTACAATGAGCAGTTCTTC
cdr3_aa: CASSFGTYNEQFF

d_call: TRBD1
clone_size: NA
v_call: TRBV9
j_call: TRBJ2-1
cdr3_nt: TGTGCCAGCAGCGTAGCGCAGGGGGCCGTCAATGAGCAGTTCTTC
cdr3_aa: CASSVAQGAVNEQFF

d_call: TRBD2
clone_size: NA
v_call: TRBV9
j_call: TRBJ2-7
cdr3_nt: TGTGCCAGCAGCGTAGAATTAGCGGGTGAGCAGTACTTC
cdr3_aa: CASSVELAGEQYF

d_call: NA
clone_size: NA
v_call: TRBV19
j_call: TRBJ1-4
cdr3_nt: TGTGCCAGTAGTATCGGCAGGGGAGTGGAAAAACTGTTTTTT
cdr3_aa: CASSIGRGVEKLFF

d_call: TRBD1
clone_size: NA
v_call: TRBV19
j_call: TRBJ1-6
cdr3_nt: TGTGCCAGTAGGTACCGGGACAGGGGGTCACCCCTCCACTTT
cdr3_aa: CASRYRDRGSPLHF

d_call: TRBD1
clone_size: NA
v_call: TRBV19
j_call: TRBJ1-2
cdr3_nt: TGTGCCAGTAGGCCGGGACAGGGGGCGATCGGTCATAGCTATGGCTACACCTTC
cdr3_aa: CASRPGQGAIGHSYGYTF

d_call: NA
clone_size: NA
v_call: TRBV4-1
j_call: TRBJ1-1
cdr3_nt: TGCGCCAGCAGCCAAGTCAATGGAGGGGAGAACACTGAAGCTTTCTTT
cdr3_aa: CASSQVNGGENTEAFF

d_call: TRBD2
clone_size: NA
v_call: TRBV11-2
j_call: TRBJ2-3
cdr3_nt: TGTGCCAGCAGCTTATGGACTAGCGGGGGGCACACAGATACGCAGTATTTT
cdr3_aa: CASSLWTSGGHTDTQYF

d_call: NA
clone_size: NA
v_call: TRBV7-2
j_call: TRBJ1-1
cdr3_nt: TGTGCCAGCAGCCCCGGGGGGAACACTGAAGCTTTCTTT
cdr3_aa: CASSPGGNTEAFF

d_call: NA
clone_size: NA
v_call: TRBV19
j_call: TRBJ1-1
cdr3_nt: TGTGCCAGTTCGACAGGCATGAACACTGAAGCTTTCTTT
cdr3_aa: CASSTGMNTEAFF

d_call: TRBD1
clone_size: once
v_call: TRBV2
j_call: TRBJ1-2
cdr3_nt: TGTGCCAGCACCTCGACAGGGAACTATGGCTACACCTTC
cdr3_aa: CASTSTGNYGYTF

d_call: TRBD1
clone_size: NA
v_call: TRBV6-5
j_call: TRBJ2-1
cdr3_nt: TGTGCCAGCAGCCCAGGGGGCTCGGGATACAATGAGCAGTTCTTC
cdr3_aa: CASSPGGSGYNEQFF

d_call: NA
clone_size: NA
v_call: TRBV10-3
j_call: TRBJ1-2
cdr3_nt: TGTGCCATCAGTCAAACAGGGACGGACGGCTACACCTTC
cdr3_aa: CAISQTGTDGYTF

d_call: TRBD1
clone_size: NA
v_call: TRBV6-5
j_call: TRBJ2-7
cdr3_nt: TGTGCCAGCAGTTACTGGGACAGGGGACTGTACGAGCAGTACTTC
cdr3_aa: CASSYWDRGLYEQYF

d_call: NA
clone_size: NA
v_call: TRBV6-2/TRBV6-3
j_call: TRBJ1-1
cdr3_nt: TGTGCCAGCAGTGACGGAGTAGAAGCTTTCTTT
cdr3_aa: CASSDGVEAFF

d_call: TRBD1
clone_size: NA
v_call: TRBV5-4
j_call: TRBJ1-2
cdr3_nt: TGTGCCAGCAGTTCGATCGGACAGGGGTATGGCTACACCTTC
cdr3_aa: CASSSIGQGYGYTF

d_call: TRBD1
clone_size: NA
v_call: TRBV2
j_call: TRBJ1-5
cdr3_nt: TGTGCCAGCAGGAACAGGGGAACTAATCAGCCCCAGCATTTT
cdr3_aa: CASRNRGTNQPQHF

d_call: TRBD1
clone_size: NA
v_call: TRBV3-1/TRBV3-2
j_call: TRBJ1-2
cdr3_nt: TGTGCCAGCAGCCATAGGACAGGGCATGGCTACACCTTC
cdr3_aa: CASSHRTGHGYTF

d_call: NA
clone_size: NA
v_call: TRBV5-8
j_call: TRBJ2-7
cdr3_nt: TGTGCCAGCAGCCGTCGAGGGGTTTACTACGAGCAGTACTTC
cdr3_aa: CASSRRGVYYEQYF

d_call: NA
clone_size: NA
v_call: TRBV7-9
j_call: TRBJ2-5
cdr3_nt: TGTGCCAGCAGCTCAACGGTCCAAGAGACCCAGTACTTC
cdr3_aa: CASSSTVQETQYF

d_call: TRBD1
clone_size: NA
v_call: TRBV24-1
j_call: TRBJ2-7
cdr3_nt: TGTGCCACCAGTGAGCTCCGACAGGGGGCTTACTACGAGCAGTACTTC
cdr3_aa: CATSELRQGAYYEQYF

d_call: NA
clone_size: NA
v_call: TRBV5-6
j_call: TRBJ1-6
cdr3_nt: TGTGCCAGCAGCTTGGTTTGGTCAGGGTTGGATTCACCCCTCCACTTT
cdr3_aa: CASSLVWSGLDSPLHF

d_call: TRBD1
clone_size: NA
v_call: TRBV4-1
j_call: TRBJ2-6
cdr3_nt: TGCGCCAGCAGCCAGGAGACAGGGACCCCCTCTGGGGCCAACGTCCTGACTTTC
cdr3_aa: CASSQETGTPSGANVLTF

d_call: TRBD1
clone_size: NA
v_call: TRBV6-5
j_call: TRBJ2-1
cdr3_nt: TGTGCCAGCAGGCGGACAGGGGGAGGCAATGAGCAGTTCTTC
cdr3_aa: CASRRTGGGNEQFF

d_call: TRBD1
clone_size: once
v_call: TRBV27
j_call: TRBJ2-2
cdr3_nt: TGTGCCAGCAGTTTATACGGGACAGGGGCCGGGGAGCTGTTTTTT
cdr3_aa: CASSLYGTGAGELFF

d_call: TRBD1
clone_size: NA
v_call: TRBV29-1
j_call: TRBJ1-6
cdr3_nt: TGCAGCGTCCGAGGACAGGATAATTCACCCCTCCACTTT
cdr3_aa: CSVRGQDNSPLHF

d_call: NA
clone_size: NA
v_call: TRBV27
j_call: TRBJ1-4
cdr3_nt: TGTGCCAGCAGTTCTGGGATCGTCTGGCGATTCCCTGAAAAACTGTTTTTT
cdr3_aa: CASSSGIVWRFPEKLFF

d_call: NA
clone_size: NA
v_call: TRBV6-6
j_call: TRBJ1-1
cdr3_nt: TGTGCCAGCAGTTACAGAAGGCTAACTGAAGCTTTCTTT
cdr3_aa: CASSYRRLTEAFF

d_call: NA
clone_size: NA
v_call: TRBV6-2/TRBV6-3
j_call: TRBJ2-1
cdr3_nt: TGTGCCAGCAGTTCACCGACAGGTTCAAATGAGCAGTTCTTC
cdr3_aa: CASSSPTGSNEQFF

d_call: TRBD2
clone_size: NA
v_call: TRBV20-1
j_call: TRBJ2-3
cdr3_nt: TGCAGTGCTAGTGGCGGGGGGTCAGATACGCAGTATTTT
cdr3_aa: CSASGGGSDTQYF

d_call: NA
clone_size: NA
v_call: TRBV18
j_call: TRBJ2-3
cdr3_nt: TGTGCCAGCTCGCATGACACAGATACGCAGTATTTT
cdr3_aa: CASSHDTDTQYF

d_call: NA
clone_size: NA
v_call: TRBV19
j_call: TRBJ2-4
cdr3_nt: TGTGCCAGTAGTATAAATCGGGGTGGTTACGACATTCAGTACTTC
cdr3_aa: CASSINRGGYDIQYF

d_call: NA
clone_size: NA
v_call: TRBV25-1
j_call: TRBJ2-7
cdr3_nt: TGTGCCAGCAGTGAATACGGGGCAGGGAGGTACGAGCAGTACTTC
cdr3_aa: CASSEYGAGRYEQYF

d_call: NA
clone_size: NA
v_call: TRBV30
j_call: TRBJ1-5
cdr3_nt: TGTGCCTGGAGTGTAACAGGACGGTCATGGCAGCCCCAGCATTTT
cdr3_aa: CAWSVTGRSWQPQHF

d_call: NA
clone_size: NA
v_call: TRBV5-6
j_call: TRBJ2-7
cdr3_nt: TGTGCCAGCAGCTTGGGACGGGTTTACGAGCAGTACTTC
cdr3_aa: CASSLGRVYEQYF

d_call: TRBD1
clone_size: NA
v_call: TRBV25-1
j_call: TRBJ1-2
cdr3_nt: TGTGCCAGCGGATCATCCGGGACAGGGGTCTATGGCTACACCTTC
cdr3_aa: CASGSSGTGVYGYTF

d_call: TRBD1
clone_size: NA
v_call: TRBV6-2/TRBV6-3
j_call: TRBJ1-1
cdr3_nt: TGTGCCAGCAGTTACTCGAGTGAGGGGGCGGATTTGGGTACTGAAGCTTTCTTT
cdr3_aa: CASSYSSEGADLGTEAFF

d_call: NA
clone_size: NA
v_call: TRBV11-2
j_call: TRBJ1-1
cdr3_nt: TGTGCCAGCAGACGGACATATGGGAACACTGAAGCTTTCTTT
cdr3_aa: CASRRTYGNTEAFF

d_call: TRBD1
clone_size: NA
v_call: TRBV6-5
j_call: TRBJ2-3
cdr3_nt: TGTGCCAGCAGACGGGACAGGGTGAGCACAGATACGCAGTATTTT
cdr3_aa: CASRRDRVSTDTQYF

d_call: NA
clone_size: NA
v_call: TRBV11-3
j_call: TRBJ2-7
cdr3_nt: TGTGCCAGCAGCCCCGACACGTTCTCCTACGAGCAGTACTTC
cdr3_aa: CASSPDTFSYEQYF

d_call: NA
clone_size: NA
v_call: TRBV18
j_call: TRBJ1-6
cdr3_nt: TGTGCCAGCTCACTCGGACAAACTTATAATTCACCCCTCCACTTT
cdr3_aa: CASSLGQTYNSPLHF

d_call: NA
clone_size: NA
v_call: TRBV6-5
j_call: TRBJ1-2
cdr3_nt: TGTGCCAGCAGCCCCGAGGGGGTATTGTATGGCTACACCTTC
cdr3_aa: CASSPEGVLYGYTF

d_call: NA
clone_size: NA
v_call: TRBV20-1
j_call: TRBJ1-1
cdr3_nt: TGCAGTGCGGGTGGTACTGAAGCTTTCTTT
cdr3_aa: CSAGGTEAFF

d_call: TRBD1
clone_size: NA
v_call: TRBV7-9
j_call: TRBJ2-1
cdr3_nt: TGTGCCAGCAGCCTCGGGACAGGGGTTGCCAATGAGCAGTTCTTC
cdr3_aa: CASSLGTGVANEQFF

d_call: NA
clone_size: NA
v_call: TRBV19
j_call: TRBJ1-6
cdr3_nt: TGTGCCAGTAGTATAAATTGGCGGAGCTCCTATAATTCACCCCTCCACTTT
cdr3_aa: CASSINWRSSYNSPLHF

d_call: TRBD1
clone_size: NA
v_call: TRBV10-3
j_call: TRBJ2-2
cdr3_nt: TGTGCCATCAGTGAGTCAGGGACAGGGCCCACCGGGGAGCTGTTTTTT
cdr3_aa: CAISESGTGPTGELFF

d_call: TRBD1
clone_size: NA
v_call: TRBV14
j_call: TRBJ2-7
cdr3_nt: TGTGCCAGCAGGGGACAGGGGCCGCGATCGTCCTACGAGCAGTACTTC
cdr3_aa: CASRGQGPRSSYEQYF

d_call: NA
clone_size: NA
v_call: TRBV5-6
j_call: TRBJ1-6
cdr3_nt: TGTGCCAGCAGCTTGGGACAGACAAATTCACCCCTCCACTTT
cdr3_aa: CASSLGQTNSPLHF

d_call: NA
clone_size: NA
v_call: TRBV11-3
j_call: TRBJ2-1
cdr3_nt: TGTGCCAGCAGCTTACGGGCAGGGGGGGCAAGTGGTGAGCAGTTCTTC
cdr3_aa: CASSLRAGGASGEQFF

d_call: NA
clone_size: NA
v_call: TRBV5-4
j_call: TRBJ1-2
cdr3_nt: TGTGCCAGCAGCTTGGGGGGGGATGGCTACACCTTC
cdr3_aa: CASSLGGDGYTF

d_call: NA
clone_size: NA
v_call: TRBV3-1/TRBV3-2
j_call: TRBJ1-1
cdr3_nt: TGTGCCAGCAGCCAAGTTGGCTCCCTCCGTGTGAACACTGAAGCTTTCTTT
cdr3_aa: CASSQVGSLRVNTEAFF

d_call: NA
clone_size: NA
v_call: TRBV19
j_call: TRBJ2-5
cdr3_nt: TGTGCCAGTAGTATACTGCATAGCCCGGAGACCCAGTACTTC
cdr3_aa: CASSILHSPETQYF

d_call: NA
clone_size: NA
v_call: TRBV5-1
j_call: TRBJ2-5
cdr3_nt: TGCGCCAGCAGCCGAAATGGGGACCCTGGGGAGACCCAGTACTTC
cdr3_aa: CASSRNGDPGETQYF

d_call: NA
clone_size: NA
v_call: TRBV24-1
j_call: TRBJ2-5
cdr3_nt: TGTGCCACCAGTGCGGCAACAGACCAAGAGACCCAGTACTTC
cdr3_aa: CATSAATDQETQYF

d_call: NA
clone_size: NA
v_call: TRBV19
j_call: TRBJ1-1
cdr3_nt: TGTGCCAGTAGTGGACTCATGAACACTGAAGCTTTCTTT
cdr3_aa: CASSGLMNTEAFF